This T cell receptor (beta chain) was found in a study of blood T cell repertoires in COVID-19. TCRdb's table, derived via immunoSEQ multiplex PCR, lists solely in-frame clones and lacks some. The sample has some 390,000 clones, 85% to 90% seen once. Living in under 30 US areas, the participants were between roughly 18 and 89 years of age. Two negative PCRs, clearance, or symptom resolution were required of recovered Cohort 3 donors. The trim removed 9 bases at V and 6 bases at J, leaving 11 bases unmatched. The CDR3 covers 15 residues. Germline CDR1 LNHDA, CDR2 SQIVND (reference sequence). Source material: PBMCs or T cells enriched from blood (not recorded which). The V and J genes are TRBV19 and TRBJ2-1; TRBD1 matches at 10 bases. This sequence was found in a woman between 25 and 40 years old who had recovered from COVID-19. CDR3 in DNA: TGTGCCAGCCACCAACCGGGACAGGGGTTCAATGAGCAGTTCTTC. Translation gives CASHQPGQGFNEQFF.